This T cell receptor (beta chain) emerged from a study of T-cell reconstitution after alpha-beta-depleted transplantation in children. Trimming removed 3 bases from V and 3 bases from J; junction bases left unmatched: 8. The CDR3 runs to 15 residues. This clonotype has only a few counts. Unique molecular identifiers were used to barcode this TCRbeta library. Each CDR3 protein gets one entry after TCRdb re-called the PCR reads with MiXCR. The table lists around 700,000 distinct CDR3 sequences, about 12% of them singletons. The V gene is TRBV12-3 or TRBV12-4, the J gene TRBJ2-7; 7 nucleotides line up with TRBD2. This receptor was taken from a girl aged 2 to 10 with congenital amegakaryocytic thrombocytopenia, due to receive a stem cell transplant. The specimen comprised PBMCs, sampled before TCRalphabeta/CD19-depleted stem cell transplant. The CDR3 bases are TGTGCCAGCAGTTTCCAGGCGGGAGCGGGCTACGAGCAGTACTTC. Translation gives CASSFQAGAGYEQYF.